The 16 T cell receptor beta chains reported below all come from one sample, sequenced in a study of blood T cells in healthy people across ages. A sample-barcoded 5' primer and a J-beta primer mix were used in a second PCR of roughly 6 to 12 cycles. One entry per CDR3 protein results from TCRdb running MiXCR on the 5' RACE reads. Counted here are about 1.4 million distinct CDR3 sequences, almost 60% occurring once; the ten biggest clones make up 6.5% to 8.5%. The sequenced material came from blood. The source is a man younger than 35 in good health.

The chain combines TRBV12-3 or TRBV12-4 with TRBJ2-3, with 9 bases fitting TRBD2. The CDR3 length is 18 residues. Losses at the gene ends were 3 bases for V and 0 bases for J; bases not matched to a gene: 10. The CDR3, as DNA: TGTGCCAGCAGTTTCCGACTAGCGGAGATTACTAGCACAGATACGCAGTATTTT. It is translated as CASSFRLAEITSTDTQYF.

V is TRBV11-2 and J is TRBJ1-2; a possible D gene is TRBD1 (5 bases). The CDR3 spans 11 residues. The germline V gene encodes CDR1 SGHAT and CDR2 FQNNGV. Trimming pared 4 bases from V and 12 bases from J, leaving 12 bases between. The chain's CDR3 is CASSSGGGHTF. CDR3 in DNA: TGTGCCAGCAGCTCCGGTGGGGGACACACCTTC.

CDR3 region: CASSYSAWAPRDEQYF. In nucleotides, the CDR3 is TGTGCCAGCAGTTACTCGGCGTGGGCCCCTCGGGACGAGCAGTACTTC. The chain couples TRBV6-5 to TRBJ2-7; D remains unclear. This CDR3 region has 16 residues. Germline CDR1 reads MNHEY; CDR2 reads SVGAGI. V was shortened by 0 bases and J by 5 bases, with 17 bases between the two germline ends.

Comments on this clonotype: A junction end diverges from the germline sequence, so it may reflect a read error. The chain is built from TRBV5-1 and TRBJ1-3; D uncertain. Looked up from germline, CDR1 is SGHRS and CDR2 is YFSETQ. This CDR3 has 14 residues. The chain's CDR3 is CASSFVLSGNTIYF. The CDR3 nucleotides read TGCGCTAGCAGCTTTGTCCTCTCTGGAAACACCATATATTTT.

This clonotype was found a few times. V is TRBV29-1 and J is TRBJ1-5; tentatively, D is TRBD1 (5 bases). This CDR3 contains 12 residues. The V gene's germline CDR1 is SQVTM and CDR2 ANQGSEA. V was trimmed by 4 bases and J by 5 bases, leaving 9 bases between them. The CDR3 sequence is CSVGQLDQPQHF. For the CDR3, the DNA is TGCAGCGTTGGACAGTTAGATCAGCCCCAGCATTTT.

The rearrangement links TRBV9 to TRBJ2-4; D gene uncertain. The J call is in doubt because the DNA end fits TRBJ2-7 better. The CDR3 has 12 residues. Per germline, CDR1 SGDLS and CDR2 YYNGEE. CDR3 region: CASSVDDIEQYF. The CDR3 nucleotides are TGTGCCAGCAGCGTAGATGATATCGAGCAGTACTTC.

The chain joins TRBV20-1 to TRBJ2-4; D gene ambiguous. The DNA end lines up better with TRBJ2-5; the J call may be wrong. The CDR3 totals 15 residues. In germline, CDR1 is DFQATT, CDR2 SNEGSKA (reference sequence). CDR3: CSAPALRHLKETQYF. CDR3 sequence (DNA): TGCAGTGCTCCAGCCTTGAGGCATCTGAAAGAGACCCAGTACTTC.

This chain joins TRBV2 and TRBJ2-1, with 10 bases that match TRBD2. CDR1 is SNHLY, CDR2 FYNNEI, per germline. J lost 10 bases, V lost 7 bases, and 7 bases had no gene match. The CDR3 has 13 residues. The DNA for the CDR3 is TGTGCCAGCATCAGCGGGGGGGCTCGGGAGCAGTTCTTC. This codes for CASISGGAREQFF.

Only a few counts were recorded for this clonotype. This chain uses TRBV11-2 with TRBJ2-7, with D perhaps TRBD1 or TRBD2 (5 bases each). The J call may be in error: the DNA end matches TRBJ2-4 better. CDR1 and CDR2 (germline): SGHAT, FQNNGV. The CDR3 has 17 residues. CDR3 nucleotide sequence: TGTGCCAGCAGCCCCCGGGATGGGGGACGGCCAGCAAACATTCAGTACTTC. It specifies CASSPRDGGRPANIQYF.

V gene TRBV4-3 combines with J gene TRBJ2-5; possible D gene TRBD2, 6 bases. Trimming cost V 2 bases and J 3 bases, with 16 bases left between them. The CDR3 length is 16 residues. Germline CDR1 reads LGHNA; CDR2 reads YSLEER. As DNA, the CDR3 is TGCGCCAGCAGCCAAACCCCGGGGGTTGGTGAAGAGACCCAGTACTTC. It yields the protein CASSQTPGVGEETQYF.

The genes are TRBV4-1 and TRBJ2-7, with 13 bases aligning to TRBD2. The CDR3 totals 17 residues. Germline V gives CDR1 MGHRA, CDR2 YSYEKL. With 3 bases clipped from V and 5 bases from J, the junction kept 10 bases outside the gene matches. CDR3 DNA: TGCGCCAGCAGCCATGAAGACTGGACTAGCGGGAGCCACGAGCAGTACTTC. The encoded protein is CASSHEDWTSGSHEQYF.

This clonotype was seen more than once but under ten times. The chain recombines TRBV11-1 with TRBJ2-3; D assignment may be TRBD1 or TRBD2 (5 bases each). In germline, CDR1 is SGHAT, CDR2 FQDESV (reference sequence). The CDR3 length is 16 residues. V lost 5 bases to trimming and J lost 6 bases, with 21 bases between them. The CDR3 DNA follows: TGTGCCAGCAGCCCCCGCAGGGAGCGGAGTCTCGATACGCAGTATTTT. Translation gives CASSPRRERSLDTQYF.

This chain's CDR3 is CANKDREDSPLHF. The DNA for the CDR3 is TGTGCCAACAAGGACAGGGAGGATTCACCCCTCCACTTT. This chain links TRBV6-5 with TRBJ1-6, with 8 bases lining up with TRBD1. The CDR3 runs to 13 residues. The V gene's germline CDR1 is MNHEY and CDR2 SVGAGI. Germline trimming cut 10 bases from V and 8 bases from J; bases unmatched to any gene: 7.

In its sample, this clonotype was seen a few times. The V and J genes are TRBV15 and TRBJ2-5; D ambiguous. The J call may not be correct, given that the DNA end is closer to TRBJ2-7. Per the germline V gene, CDR1 is LNHNV and CDR2 is YYDKDF (reference sequence). The CDR3 extends over 12 amino acids. The CDR3 nucleotides read TGTGCCACCAGCAGAGATTACCGCGAGCAGTACTTC. Translation: CATSRDYREQYF.

This clonotype was seen many times. This chain connects TRBV11-3 to TRBJ2-1; possibly TRBD2 for D (5 bases). This CDR3 is 13 amino acids long. From germline, CDR1 is SGHNT and CDR2 YENEEA. V was shortened by 5 bases and J by 12 bases, with 17 bases between the two germline ends. CDR3 DNA: TGTGCCAGCAGCCCGGCCCCGGGGTTTGTGCAGTTCTTC. As protein: CASSPAPGFVQFF.

The V gene is TRBV11-2, the J gene TRBJ2-7; possibly TRBD2 for D (6 bases). The CDR3 has 15 residues. CDR1 and CDR2 (germline): SGHAT, FQNNGV. Trimming took off 3 bases at V and 3 bases at J, with 15 bases between the two ends. The CDR3 loop is CASSLVLASVYEQYF. DNA for the CDR3: TGTGCCAGCAGCTTGGTTTTGGCTAGCGTCTACGAGCAGTACTTC.